This TCR beta chain appears in the sequencing data of a study of cytomegalovirus exposure and HLA in healthy donors. Study-wide points: About 87% or about 30% of the time was how often most TCR beta V segments were productive, according to an earlier analysis.

Trimming cost V 2 bases and J 4 bases, with 8 bases left between them. CDR3 size: 13 residues. The V gene's germline CDR1 is SGHTA and CDR2 FQGNSA. The PCR contained 60 Vbeta and 13 Jbeta primers. Sequencing used immunoSEQ multiplex PCR; TCRdb keeps in-frame clones, though not all of them. Of about 180,000 clones detected, roughly 82% appear once; the ten largest clones hold approximately 1.4%. Concerning this clone: The antigen is unknown.

The clonotype was recovered from a man aged 40-49 years in good health and CMV-seronegative. V and J are TRBV7-2 and TRBJ1-1; maybe TRBD1 (6 bases). Sequenced material: PBMCs. CDR3 in DNA: TGTGCCAGCAGCTTAACAGGGACCACTGAAGCTTTCTTT. It codes for CASSLTGTTEAFF.